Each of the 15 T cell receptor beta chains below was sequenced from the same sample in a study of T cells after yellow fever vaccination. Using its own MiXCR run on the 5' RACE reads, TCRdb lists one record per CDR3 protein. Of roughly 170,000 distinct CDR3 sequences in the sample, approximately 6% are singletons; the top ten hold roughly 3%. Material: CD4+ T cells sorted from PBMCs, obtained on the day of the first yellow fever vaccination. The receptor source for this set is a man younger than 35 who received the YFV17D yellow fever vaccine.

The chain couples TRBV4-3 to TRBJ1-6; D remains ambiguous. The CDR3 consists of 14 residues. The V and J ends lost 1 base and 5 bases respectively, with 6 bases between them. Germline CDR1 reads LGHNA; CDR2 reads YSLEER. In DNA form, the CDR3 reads TGCGCCAGCAGCCAAGGCGGCAATAATTCACCCCTCCACTTT. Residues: CASSQGGNNSPLHF.

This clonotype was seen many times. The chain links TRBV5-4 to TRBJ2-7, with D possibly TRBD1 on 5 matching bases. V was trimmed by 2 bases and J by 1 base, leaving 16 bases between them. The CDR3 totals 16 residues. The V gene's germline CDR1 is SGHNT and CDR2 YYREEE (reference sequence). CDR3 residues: CASSFGFDSPSYEQYF. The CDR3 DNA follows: TGTGCCAGCAGCTTTGGGTTTGACAGCCCATCCTACGAGCAGTACTTC.

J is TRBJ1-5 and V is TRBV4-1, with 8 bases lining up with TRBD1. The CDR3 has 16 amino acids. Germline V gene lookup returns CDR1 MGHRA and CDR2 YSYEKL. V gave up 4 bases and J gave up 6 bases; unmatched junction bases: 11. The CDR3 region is CASSRTYQGAGQPQHF. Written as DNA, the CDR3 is TGCGCCAGCAGCCGAACCTACCAGGGGGCTGGTCAGCCCCAGCATTTT.

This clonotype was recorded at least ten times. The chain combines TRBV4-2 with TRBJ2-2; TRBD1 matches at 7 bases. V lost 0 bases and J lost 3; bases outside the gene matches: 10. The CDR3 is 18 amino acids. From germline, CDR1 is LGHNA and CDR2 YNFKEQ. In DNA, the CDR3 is TGTGCCAGCAGCCAAGATATGATGGGACAGCCCTACACCGGGGAGCTGTTTTTT. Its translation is CASSQDMMGQPYTGELFF.

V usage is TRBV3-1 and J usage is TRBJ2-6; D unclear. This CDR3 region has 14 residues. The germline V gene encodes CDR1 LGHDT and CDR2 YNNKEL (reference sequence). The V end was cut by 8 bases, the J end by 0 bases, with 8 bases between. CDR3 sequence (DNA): TGTGCCAGCTATGCTAACTCTGGGGCCAACGTCCTGACTTTC. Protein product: CASYANSGANVLTF.

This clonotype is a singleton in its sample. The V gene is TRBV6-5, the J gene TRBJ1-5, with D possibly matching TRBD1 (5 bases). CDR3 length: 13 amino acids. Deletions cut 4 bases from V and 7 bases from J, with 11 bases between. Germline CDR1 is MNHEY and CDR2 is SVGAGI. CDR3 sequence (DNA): TGTGCCAGCAGTTTGACAGTCCCGCAGCCCCAGCATTTT. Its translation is CASSLTVPQPQHF.

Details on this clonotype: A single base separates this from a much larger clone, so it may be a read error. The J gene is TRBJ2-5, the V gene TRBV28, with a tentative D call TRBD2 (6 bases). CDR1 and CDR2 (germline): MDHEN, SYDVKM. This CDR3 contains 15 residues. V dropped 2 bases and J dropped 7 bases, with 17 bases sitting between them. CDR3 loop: CASSLANGGPRTQYF. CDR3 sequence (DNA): TGTGCCAGCAGTTTAGCTAACGGGGGACCCCGGACCCAGTACTTC.

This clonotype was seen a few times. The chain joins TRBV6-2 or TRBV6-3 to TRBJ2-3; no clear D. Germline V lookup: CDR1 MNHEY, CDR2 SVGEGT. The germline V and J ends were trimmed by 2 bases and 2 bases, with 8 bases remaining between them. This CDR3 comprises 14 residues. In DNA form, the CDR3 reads TGTGCCAGCAGTTACAGCCTTGACACAGATACGCAGTATTTT. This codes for CASSYSLDTDTQYF.

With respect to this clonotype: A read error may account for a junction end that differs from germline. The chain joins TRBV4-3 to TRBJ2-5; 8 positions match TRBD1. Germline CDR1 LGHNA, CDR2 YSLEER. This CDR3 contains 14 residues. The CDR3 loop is CASSQDRTGTALGF. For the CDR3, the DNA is TGCGCCAGCAGCCAAGACAGGACAGGGACCGCCCTAGGCTTC.

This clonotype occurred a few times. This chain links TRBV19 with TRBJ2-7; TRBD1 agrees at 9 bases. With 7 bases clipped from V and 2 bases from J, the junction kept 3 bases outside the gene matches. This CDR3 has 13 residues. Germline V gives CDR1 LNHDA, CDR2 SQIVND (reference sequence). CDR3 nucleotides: TGTGCCAGTAACACAGGGGGCCCCTACGAGCAGTACGTC. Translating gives CASNTGGPYEQYV.

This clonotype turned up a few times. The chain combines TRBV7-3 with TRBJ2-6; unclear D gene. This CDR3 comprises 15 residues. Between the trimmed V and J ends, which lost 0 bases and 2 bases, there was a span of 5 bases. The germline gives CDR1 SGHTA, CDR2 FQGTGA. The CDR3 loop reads CASSLTHAGANVLTF. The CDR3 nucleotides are TGTGCCAGCAGCTTAACGCACGCTGGGGCCAACGTCCTGACTTTC.

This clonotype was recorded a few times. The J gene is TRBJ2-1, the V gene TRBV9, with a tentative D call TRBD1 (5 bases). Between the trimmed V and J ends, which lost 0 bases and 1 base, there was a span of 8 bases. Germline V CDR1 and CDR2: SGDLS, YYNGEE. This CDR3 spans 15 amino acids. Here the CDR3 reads CASSVDRGSYNEQFF. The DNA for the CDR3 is TGTGCCAGCAGCGTAGATAGGGGATCCTACAATGAGCAGTTCTTC.

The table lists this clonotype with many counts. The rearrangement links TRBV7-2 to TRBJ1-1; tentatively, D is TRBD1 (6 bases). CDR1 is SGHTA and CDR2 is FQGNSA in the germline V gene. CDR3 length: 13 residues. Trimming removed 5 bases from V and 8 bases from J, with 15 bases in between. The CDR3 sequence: CASSLTGGSEAFF. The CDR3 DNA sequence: TGTGCCAGCAGCCTGACGGGGGGCTCAGAAGCTTTCTTT.

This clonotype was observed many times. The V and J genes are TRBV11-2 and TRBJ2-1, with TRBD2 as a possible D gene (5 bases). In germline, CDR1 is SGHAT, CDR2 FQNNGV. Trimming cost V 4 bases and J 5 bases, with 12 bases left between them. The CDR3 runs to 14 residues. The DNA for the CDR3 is TGTGCCAGCAGCTCCCTCACTAGAAACAATGAGCAGTTCTTC. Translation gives CASSSLTRNNEQFF.

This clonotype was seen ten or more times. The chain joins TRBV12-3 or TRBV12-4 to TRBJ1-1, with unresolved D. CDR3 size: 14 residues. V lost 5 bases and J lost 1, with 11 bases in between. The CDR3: CASSREYSNTEAFF. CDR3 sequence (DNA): TGTGCCAGCAGTCGGGAGTATTCGAACACTGAAGCTTTCTTT.